Following are 24 T cell receptor beta chains from one sample sequenced in a study of vaccination and CD4 T cells after COVID-19. Cultured CD4+ T cell DNA was sequenced using the Oncomine TCR Beta short-read assay. One entry per CDR3 protein, called by TCRdb with MiXCR from the PCR reads. The table includes tens of thousands of distinct CDR3 sequences, approximately 28% detected once. These TCRs are of unknown antigen specificity. The time point here: late sampling 161 to 241 days after vaccination in a few convalescent patients. The treatment was: roughly 10-day PBMC culture with coronavirus spike peptide pools or control peptides (ViraFEST assay). The sample was CD4+ T cells from blood, cultured in vitro, taken about 7 months after SARS-CoV-2 vaccination. Receptors were obtained from a human donor who had recovered from COVID-19.

The genes are TRBV28 and TRBJ2-1, with TRBD2 matching over 12 bases. The CDR3 totals 15 residues. V gave up 5 bases and J gave up 2 bases; unmatched junction bases: 1. Germline CDR1 and CDR2: MDHEN and SYDVKM. The CDR3 sequence: CASSRLAGAYNEQFF. The CDR3 DNA sequence: TGTGCCAGCAGTCGACTAGCGGGAGCCTACAATGAGCAGTTCTTC.

This rearrangement joins TRBV5-1 to TRBJ2-7, with 8 bases aligning to TRBD1. The CDR3 contains 15 residues. V dropped 3 bases and J dropped 4; count of bases not matched to a gene: 9. CDR1 is SGHRS, CDR2 YFSETQ, per germline. The CDR3 loop is CASSSQGAPVYEQYF. The CDR3 region has the DNA TGCGCCAGCAGCTCGCAGGGGGCCCCCGTTTACGAGCAGTACTTC.

This clonotype has a single count. V is TRBV2 and J is TRBJ1-6; 10 positions match TRBD1. Germline V gene lookup returns CDR1 SNHLY and CDR2 FYNNEI. This CDR3 region has 15 residues. V was pared by 6 bases and J by 6 bases, with 5 bases of the junction left unmatched. The CDR3 here is CASRGRTGGNSPLHF. The CDR3 DNA sequence: TGTGCCAGCAGGGGTAGGACAGGGGGTAATTCACCCCTCCACTTT.

This clonotype was seen only a few times. V and J are TRBV29-1 and TRBJ2-2; possibly TRBD1 for D (6 bases). Trimming took off 7 bases at V and 4 bases at J, with 13 bases between the two ends. The CDR3 covers 13 residues. Per germline, CDR1 SQVTM and CDR2 ANQGSEA. The DNA of the CDR3 is TGCAGCGGTAACAGGGTGGGCACCGGGGAGCTGTTTTTT. This encodes CSGNRVGTGELFF.

By sample fraction, this clonotype is medium-sized. The V gene is TRBV20-1, the J gene TRBJ1-6, with 8 bases fitting TRBD1. Germline V CDR1 and CDR2: DFQATT, SNEGSKA (reference sequence). J was trimmed by 10 bases and V by 3 bases; bases with no gene match: 5. The CDR3 sequence is 13 residues long. CDR3 sequence reads: CSASGQGWSPLHF. CDR3 nucleotides: TGCAGTGCTAGCGGACAGGGTTGGTCACCCCTCCACTTT.

By its share, this clonotype is medium-sized. This chain uses TRBV20-1 with TRBJ2-3, with D possibly being TRBD2 (6 bases). This CDR3 contains 12 residues. The germline V and J ends were trimmed by 3 bases and 11 bases, with 15 bases remaining between them. The V gene's germline CDR1 is DFQATT and CDR2 SNEGSKA (reference sequence). The chain's CDR3 is CSARPREVGQYF. The CDR3 nucleotides are TGCAGTGCTAGGCCTAGGGAGGTGGGGCAGTATTTT.

By frequency in the sample, this clonotype is medium-sized. The rearrangement links TRBV20-1 to TRBJ1-5; the D gene is possibly TRBD1 (5 bases). The V end was cut by 2 bases, the J end by 3 bases, with 8 bases between. The CDR3 length is 13 residues. The germline V gene has CDR1 DFQATT and CDR2 SNEGSKA (reference sequence). The CDR3: CSARRQNNQPQHF. CDR3 coding DNA: TGCAGTGCTAGAAGACAGAACAATCAGCCCCAGCATTTT.

The genes are TRBV20-1 and TRBJ2-7; possible D gene TRBD2, 6 bases. Germline V gene data show CDR1 as DFQATT and CDR2 as SNEGSKA (reference sequence). Trimming took 1 base from V and 6 from J, leaving 13 bases between them. The CDR3 sequence is 13 residues long. CDR3 sequence (DNA): TGCAGTGCTAGAGGGCGGGAAGAGCGCGAGCAGTACTTC. This codes for CSARGREEREQYF.

This clonotype was observed a handful of times. The chain employs TRBV27 and TRBJ2-5; 7 positions match TRBD2. The CDR3 is made up of 17 amino acids. In germline, CDR1 is MNHEY, CDR2 SMNVEV (reference sequence). The ends lost 2 bases at V and 3 bases at J; junction bases unmatched: 12. In DNA, the CDR3 is TGTGCCAGCAGTTTAAGGTTCGGGCTAGCGGAGGAAGAGACCCAGTACTTC. Its translation is CASSLRFGLAEEETQYF.

This clonotype was recorded a few times. The V and J genes are TRBV20-1 and TRBJ2-7; no definite D call. V was trimmed by 3 bases and J by 6 bases, leaving 12 bases between them. In germline, CDR1 is DFQATT, CDR2 SNEGSKA (reference sequence). This CDR3 has 12 residues. The DNA for the CDR3 is TGCAGTGCTAGTTCCAGTTTCGGCGAGCAGTACTTC. It encodes CSASSSFGEQYF.

The V call is TRBV20-1, the J call TRBJ2-2, with TRBD2 as a possible D gene (7 bases). V was shortened by 6 bases and J by 3 bases, with 17 bases between the two germline ends. Germline V gene lookup returns CDR1 DFQATT and CDR2 SNEGSKA (reference sequence). The CDR3 runs 15 residues. The CDR3 loop reads CSANGGRSDTGELFF. DNA for the CDR3: TGCAGTGCCAACGGGGGGCGGAGTGACACCGGGGAGCTGTTTTTT.

This clonotype showed up just a few times. V gene TRBV15 combines with J gene TRBJ2-3; TRBD2 matches at 13 bases. The CDR3 covers 19 residues. The germline V gene encodes CDR1 LNHNV and CDR2 YYDKDF (reference sequence). Trimming took 1 base from V and 2 from J; bases not matched to a gene: 9. The CDR3 spells CATSRGLAGGHRATDTQYF. As DNA, the CDR3 is TGTGCCACCAGCAGAGGACTAGCGGGAGGACACAGGGCCACAGATACGCAGTATTTT.

In its sample, this clonotype was seen a few times. The chain recombines TRBV14 with TRBJ1-2; D ambiguous. Deletions cut 4 bases from V and 8 bases from J, with 14 bases between. The V gene's germline CDR1 is SGHDN and CDR2 FVKESK. The CDR3 totals 13 residues. The CDR3 loop is CASSPWVLEGYTF. For the CDR3, the DNA is TGTGCCAGCAGCCCTTGGGTTCTGGAGGGCTACACCTTC.

This clonotype was found a few times. The CDR3 protein is CASSSITAERFSYEQYF. Written as DNA, the CDR3 is TGTGCCAGCAGTTCAATAACCGCAGAGCGATTCTCCTACGAGCAGTACTTC. The rearrangement joins TRBV28 to TRBJ2-7; unclear D gene. CDR1 and CDR2 (germline): MDHEN, SYDVKM. The CDR3 runs to 17 residues. The V gene lost 4 bases and the J gene lost 0 bases, with 19 bases spanning the gap.

This clonotype was seen a few times. The chain couples TRBV7-3 to TRBJ2-1, with 8 bases aligning to TRBD2. Germline V gives CDR1 SGHTA, CDR2 FQGTGA. The CDR3 extends over 15 amino acids. V gave up 5 bases and J gave up 4 bases; unmatched junction bases: 7. In DNA, the CDR3 is TGTGCCAGCAGCGCAAGGTCGGGAGGGTACAATGAGCAGTTCTTC. This codes for CASSARSGGYNEQFF.

The chain has TRBV29-1 and TRBJ2-7; D uncertain. V gave up 6 bases and J gave up 1 base, with 10 bases separating them. CDR1 is SQVTM and CDR2 is ANQGSEA in the germline V gene. The CDR3 is made up of 12 amino acids. The CDR3 region is CSVTGLSYEQYF. The CDR3 region has the DNA TGCAGCGTAACCGGGCTTTCCTACGAGCAGTACTTC.

This rearrangement joins TRBV29-1 to TRBJ1-5; TRBD1 agrees at 8 bases. Germline V CDR1 and CDR2: SQVTM, ANQGSEA. J gave up 6 bases and V 5 bases, and 6 bases lay outside the gene matches. The CDR3 runs to 13 residues. CDR3 region: CSVQGAEGQPQHF. The DNA of the CDR3 is TGCAGCGTTCAGGGGGCTGAGGGTCAGCCCCAGCATTTT.

This clonotype turned up a few times. The chain combines TRBV4-2 with TRBJ1-2; 8 nucleotides align to TRBD1. CDR1 is LGHNA and CDR2 is YNFKEQ in the germline V gene. The CDR3 runs 13 residues. Unmatched junction bases numbered 6, after V lost 4 bases and J lost 8 bases. The CDR3 DNA reads TGTGCCAGCAGCCCGGACAGGGTTGGCGGCTACACCTTC. Translation gives CASSPDRVGGYTF.

This clonotype turned up a few times. V is TRBV6-4 and J is TRBJ2-7; D ambiguous. This CDR3 contains 13 residues. V lost 2 bases and J lost 2, with 7 bases in between. Germline V lookup: CDR1 MRHNA, CDR2 SNTAGT. The CDR3 protein is CASSDGPTYEQYF. As DNA, the CDR3 is TGTGCCAGCAGTGACGGTCCAACCTACGAGCAGTACTTC.

This clonotype was observed a few times. The V gene is TRBV6-5, the J gene TRBJ2-7; the D is unclear. The CDR3 sequence is 17 residues long. Trimming shortened V by 0 bases and J by 5 bases, and 20 bases separated the two germline ends. Germline V gene data show CDR1 as MNHEY and CDR2 as SVGAGI. CDR3 in amino acids: CASSYSSWASGMDEQYF. The CDR3, as DNA: TGTGCCAGCAGTTACTCGAGTTGGGCTTCAGGAATGGACGAGCAGTACTTC.

J is TRBJ1-2 and V is TRBV10-3; D is ambiguous. Looked up from germline, CDR1 is ENHRY and CDR2 is SYGVKD. This CDR3 has 18 residues. V shed 0 bases and J shed 0 bases, with 17 bases lying between them. The CDR3: CAISESAGRDRANYGYTF. DNA of the CDR3: TGTGCCATCAGTGAGTCAGCCGGTCGAGACCGAGCTAACTATGGCTACACCTTC.

The chain couples TRBV6-1 to TRBJ1-6, with D perhaps matching TRBD1 (5 bases). Looked up from germline, CDR1 is MNHNS and CDR2 is SASEGT. Trimming took off 10 bases at V and 5 bases at J, with 15 bases between the two ends. The CDR3 length is 14 residues. The CDR3 region has the DNA TGTGCCACCCGACAGTTCATAAATAATTCACCCCTCCACTTT. As protein: CATRQFINNSPLHF.

The table lists this clonotype with many counts. The V call is TRBV20-1, the J call TRBJ2-5, with 12 bases fitting TRBD2. Germline-derived CDR1 and CDR2 are DFQATT and SNEGSKA (reference sequence). V lost 5 bases and J lost 8; bases outside the gene matches: 12. The CDR3 has 15 residues. In DNA form, the CDR3 reads TGCAGTGCTGTACCTAGCGGGAGGGGGTCCGTCACCCAGTACTTC. It yields the protein CSAVPSGRGSVTQYF.

Ten or more counts support this clonotype. The V call is TRBV20-1, the J call TRBJ1-5; D is undetermined. Per germline, CDR1 DFQATT and CDR2 SNEGSKA (reference sequence). The V and J ends lost 3 bases and 0 bases respectively, with 3 bases between them. There are 12 residues in the CDR3. The CDR3 nucleotides read TGCAGTGCTAGGATTAGCAATCAGCCCCAGCATTTT. Translating it yields CSARISNQPQHF.